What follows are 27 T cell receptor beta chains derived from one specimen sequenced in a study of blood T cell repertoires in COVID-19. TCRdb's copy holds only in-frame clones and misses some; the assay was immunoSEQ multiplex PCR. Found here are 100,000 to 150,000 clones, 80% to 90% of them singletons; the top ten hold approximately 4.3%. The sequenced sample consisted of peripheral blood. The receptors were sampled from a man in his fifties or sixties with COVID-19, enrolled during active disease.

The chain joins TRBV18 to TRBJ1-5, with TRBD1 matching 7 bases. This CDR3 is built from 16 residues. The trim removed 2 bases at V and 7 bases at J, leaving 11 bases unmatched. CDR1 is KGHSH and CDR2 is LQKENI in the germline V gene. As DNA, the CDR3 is TGTGCCAGCTCACCATCATCGACAGGGTTTGTCCAGCCCCAGCATTTT. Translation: CASSPSSTGFVQPQHF. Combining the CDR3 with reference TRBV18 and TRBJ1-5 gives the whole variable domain NAGVMQNPRHLVRRRGQEARLRCSPMKGHSHVYWYRQLPEEGLKFMVYLQKENIIDESGMPKERFSAEFPKEGPSILRIQQVVRGDSAAYFCASSPSSTGFVQPQHFGDGTRLSIL.

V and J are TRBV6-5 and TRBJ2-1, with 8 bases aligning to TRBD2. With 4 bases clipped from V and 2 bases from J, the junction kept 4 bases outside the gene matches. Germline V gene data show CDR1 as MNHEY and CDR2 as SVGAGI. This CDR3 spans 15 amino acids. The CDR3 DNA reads TGTGCCAGCAGTTCCGTAGCGGGACCCTACAATGAGCAGTTCTTC. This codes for CASSSVAGPYNEQFF.

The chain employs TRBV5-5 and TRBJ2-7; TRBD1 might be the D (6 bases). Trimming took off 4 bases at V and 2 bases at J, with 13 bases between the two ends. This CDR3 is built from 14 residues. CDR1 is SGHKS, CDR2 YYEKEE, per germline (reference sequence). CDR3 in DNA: TGTGCCAGCAGCCCCAGGGGCCTACCCTACGAGCAGTACTTC. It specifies CASSPRGLPYEQYF. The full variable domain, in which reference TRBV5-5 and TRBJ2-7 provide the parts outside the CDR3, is DAGVTQSPTHLIKTRGQQVTLRCSPISGHKSVSWYQQVLGQGPQFIFQYYEKEERGRGNFPDRFSARQFPNYSSELNVNALLLGDSALYLCASSPRGLPYEQYFGPGTRLTVT.

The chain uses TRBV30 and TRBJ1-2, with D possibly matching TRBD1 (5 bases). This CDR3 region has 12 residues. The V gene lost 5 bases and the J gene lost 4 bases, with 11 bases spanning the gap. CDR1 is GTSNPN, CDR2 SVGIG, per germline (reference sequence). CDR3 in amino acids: CAWPDSIYGYTF. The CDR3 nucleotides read TGTGCCTGGCCTGACAGCATCTATGGCTACACCTTC.

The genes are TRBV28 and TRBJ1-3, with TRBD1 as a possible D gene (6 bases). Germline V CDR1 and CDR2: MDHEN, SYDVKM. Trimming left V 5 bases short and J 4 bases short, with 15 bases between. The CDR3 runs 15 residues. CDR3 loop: CASSHGTPFGNTIYF. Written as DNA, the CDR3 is TGTGCCAGCAGTCACGGGACACCGTTCGGAAACACCATATATTTT.

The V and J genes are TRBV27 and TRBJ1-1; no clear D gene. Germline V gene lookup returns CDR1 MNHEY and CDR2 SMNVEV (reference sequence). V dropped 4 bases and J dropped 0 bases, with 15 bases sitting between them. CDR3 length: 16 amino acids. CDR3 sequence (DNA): TGTGCCAGCAGTTCCCGAGGAGGGAGATTGAACACTGAAGCTTTCTTT. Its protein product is CASSSRGGRLNTEAFF.

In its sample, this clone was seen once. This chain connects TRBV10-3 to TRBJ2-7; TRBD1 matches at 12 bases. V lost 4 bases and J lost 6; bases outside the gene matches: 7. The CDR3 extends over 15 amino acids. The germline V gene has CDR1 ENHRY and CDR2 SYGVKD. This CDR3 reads CAISAGTGGVSEQYF. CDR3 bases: TGTGCCATCAGTGCCGGGACAGGGGGCGTCTCCGAGCAGTACTTC.

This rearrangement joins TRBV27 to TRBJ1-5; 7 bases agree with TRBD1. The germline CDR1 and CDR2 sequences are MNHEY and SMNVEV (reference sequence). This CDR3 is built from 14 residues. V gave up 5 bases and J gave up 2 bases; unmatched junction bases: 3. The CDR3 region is CASSRGTGNQPQHF. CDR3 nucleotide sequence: TGTGCCAGCAGTCGGGGGACAGGCAATCAGCCCCAGCATTTT.

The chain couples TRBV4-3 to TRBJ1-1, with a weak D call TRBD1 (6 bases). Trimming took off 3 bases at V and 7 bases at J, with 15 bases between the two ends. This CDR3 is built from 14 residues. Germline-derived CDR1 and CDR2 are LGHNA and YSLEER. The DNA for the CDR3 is TGCGCCAGCAGCCACGAGGGACAAGGGAATGAAGCTTTCTTT. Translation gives CASSHEGQGNEAFF.

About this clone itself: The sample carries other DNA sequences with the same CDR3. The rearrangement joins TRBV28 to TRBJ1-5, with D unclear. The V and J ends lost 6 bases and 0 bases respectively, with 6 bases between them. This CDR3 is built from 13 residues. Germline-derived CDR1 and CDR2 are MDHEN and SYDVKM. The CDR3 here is CASSRDSNQPQHF. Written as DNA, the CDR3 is TGTGCCAGCAGCCGAGATAGCAATCAGCCCCAGCATTTT.

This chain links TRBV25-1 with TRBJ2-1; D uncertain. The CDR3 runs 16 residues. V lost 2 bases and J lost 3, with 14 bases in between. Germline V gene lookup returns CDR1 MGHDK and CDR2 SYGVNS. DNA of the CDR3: TGTGCCAGCAGTGAAGATAGGAATCCTAGCTACAATGAGCAGTTCTTC. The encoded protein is CASSEDRNPSYNEQFF.

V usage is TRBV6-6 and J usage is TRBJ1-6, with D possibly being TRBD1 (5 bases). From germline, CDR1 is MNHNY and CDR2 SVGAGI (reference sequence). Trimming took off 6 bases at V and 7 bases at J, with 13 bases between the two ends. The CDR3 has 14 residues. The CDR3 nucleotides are TGTGCCAGCAGCCCCGGGACTAAAAATTCACCCCTCCACTTT. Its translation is CASSPGTKNSPLHF.

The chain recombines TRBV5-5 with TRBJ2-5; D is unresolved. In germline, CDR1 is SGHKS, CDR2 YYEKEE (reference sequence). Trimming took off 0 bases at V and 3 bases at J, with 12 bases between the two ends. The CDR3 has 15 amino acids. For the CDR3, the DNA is TGTGCCAGCAGCTTGGCCCCCAGACATAAAGAGACCCAGTACTTC. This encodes CASSLAPRHKETQYF. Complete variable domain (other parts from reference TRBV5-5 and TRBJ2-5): DAGVTQSPTHLIKTRGQQVTLRCSPISGHKSVSWYQQVLGQGPQFIFQYYEKEERGRGNFPDRFSARQFPNYSSELNVNALLLGDSALYLCASSLAPRHKETQYFGPGTRLLVL.

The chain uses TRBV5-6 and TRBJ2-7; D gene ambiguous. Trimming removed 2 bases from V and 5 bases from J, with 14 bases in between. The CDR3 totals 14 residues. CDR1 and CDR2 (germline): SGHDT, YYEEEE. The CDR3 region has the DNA TGTGCCAGCAGCTTAAACTACGCGCGCGACGAGCAGTACTTC. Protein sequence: CASSLNYARDEQYF.

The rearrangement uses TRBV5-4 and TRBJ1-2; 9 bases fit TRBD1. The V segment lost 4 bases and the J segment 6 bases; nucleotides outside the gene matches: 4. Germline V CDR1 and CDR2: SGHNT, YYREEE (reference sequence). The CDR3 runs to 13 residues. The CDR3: CASSHTGGDGYTF. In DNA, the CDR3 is TGTGCCAGCAGCCACACAGGGGGCGATGGCTACACCTTC.

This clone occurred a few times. CDR3 sequence reads: CASSVQGTVNTEAFF. CDR3 in DNA: TGTGCCAGCAGCGTACAGGGGACAGTGAACACTGAAGCTTTCTTT. V is TRBV9 and J is TRBJ1-1, with 7 positions matching TRBD1. V shed 1 base, J shed 0 bases, and the junction held 3 bases outside the gene matches. CDR3 size: 15 residues. Germline V gene sequence: CDR1 SGDLS, CDR2 YYNGEE. The whole variable domain, filled in from reference TRBV9 and TRBJ1-1, reads DSGVTQTPKHLITATGQRVTLRCSPRSGDLSVYWYQQSLDQGLQFLIQYYNGEERAKGNILERFSAQQFPDLHSELNLSSLELGDSALYFCASSVQGTVNTEAFFGQGTRLTVV.

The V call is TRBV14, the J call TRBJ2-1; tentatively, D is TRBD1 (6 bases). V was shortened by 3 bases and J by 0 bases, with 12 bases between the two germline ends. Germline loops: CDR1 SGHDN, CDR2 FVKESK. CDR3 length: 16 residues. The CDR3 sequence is CASSQPGHLSYNEQFF. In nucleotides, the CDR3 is TGTGCCAGCAGCCAGCCGGGACACCTCTCCTACAATGAGCAGTTCTTC.

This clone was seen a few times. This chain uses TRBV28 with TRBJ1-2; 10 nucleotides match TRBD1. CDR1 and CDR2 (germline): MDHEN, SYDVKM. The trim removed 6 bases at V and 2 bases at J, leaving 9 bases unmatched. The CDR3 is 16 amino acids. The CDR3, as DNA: TGTGCCAGCAGCGACGGGACAGGGGTACCCAACTATGGCTACACCTTC. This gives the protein CASSDGTGVPNYGYTF.

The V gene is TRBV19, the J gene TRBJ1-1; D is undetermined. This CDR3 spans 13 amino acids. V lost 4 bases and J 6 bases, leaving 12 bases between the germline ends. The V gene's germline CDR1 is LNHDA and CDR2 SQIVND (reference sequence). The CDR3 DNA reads TGTGCCAGTAGTACCACTCGGGAGGCTGAAGCTTTCTTT. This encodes CASSTTREAEAFF.

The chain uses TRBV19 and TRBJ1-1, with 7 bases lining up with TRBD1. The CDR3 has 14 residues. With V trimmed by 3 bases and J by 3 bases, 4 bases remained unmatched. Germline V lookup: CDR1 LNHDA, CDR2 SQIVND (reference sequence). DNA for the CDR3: TGTGCCAGTAGTATCACCGGGACAGACACTGAAGCTTTCTTT. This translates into CASSITGTDTEAFF.

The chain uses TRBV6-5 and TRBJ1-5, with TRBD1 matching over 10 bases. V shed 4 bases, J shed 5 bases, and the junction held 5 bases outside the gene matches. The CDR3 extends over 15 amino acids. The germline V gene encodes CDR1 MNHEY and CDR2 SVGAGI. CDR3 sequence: CASSWTGGIDQPQHF. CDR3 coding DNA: TGTGCCAGCAGTTGGACAGGGGGAATCGATCAGCCCCAGCATTTT.

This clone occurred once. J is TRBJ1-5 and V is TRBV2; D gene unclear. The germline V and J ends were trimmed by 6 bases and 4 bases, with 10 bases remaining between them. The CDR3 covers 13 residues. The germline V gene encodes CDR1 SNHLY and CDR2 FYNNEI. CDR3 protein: CASRGQRNQPQHF. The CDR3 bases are TGTGCCAGCAGAGGCCAGCGAAATCAGCCCCAGCATTTT. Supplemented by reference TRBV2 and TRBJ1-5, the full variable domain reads EPEVTQTPSHQVTQMGQEVILRCVPISNHLYFYWYRQILGQKVEFLVSFYNNEISEKSEIFDDQFSVERPDGSNFTLKIRSTKLEDSAMYFCASRGQRNQPQHFGDGTRLSIL.

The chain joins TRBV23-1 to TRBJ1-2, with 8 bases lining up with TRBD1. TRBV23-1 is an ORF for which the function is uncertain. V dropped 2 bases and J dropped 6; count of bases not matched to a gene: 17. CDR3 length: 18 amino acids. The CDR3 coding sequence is TGCGCCAGCAGTCAAACCCCCGGAACGACAGGGGTTTGGAATGGCTACACCTTC. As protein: CASSQTPGTTGVWNGYTF.

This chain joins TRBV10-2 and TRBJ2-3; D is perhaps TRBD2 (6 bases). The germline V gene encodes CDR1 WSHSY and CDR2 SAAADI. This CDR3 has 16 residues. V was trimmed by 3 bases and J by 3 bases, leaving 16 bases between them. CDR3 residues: CASSDWGERETDTQYF. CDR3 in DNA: TGCGCCAGCAGTGACTGGGGGGAGAGGGAGACAGATACGCAGTATTTT.

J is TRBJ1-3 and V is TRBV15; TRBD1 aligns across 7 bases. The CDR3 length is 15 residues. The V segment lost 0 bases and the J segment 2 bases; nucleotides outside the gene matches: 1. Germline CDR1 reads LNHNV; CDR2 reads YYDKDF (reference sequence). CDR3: CATSRDQGAGNTIYF. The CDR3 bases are TGTGCCACCAGCAGAGACCAGGGGGCTGGAAACACCATATATTTT.

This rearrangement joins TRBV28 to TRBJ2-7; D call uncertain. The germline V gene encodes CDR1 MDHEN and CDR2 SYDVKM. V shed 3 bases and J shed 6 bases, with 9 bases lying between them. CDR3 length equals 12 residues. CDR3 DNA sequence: TGTGCCAGCAGTTTGGTACAAAGCGAGCAGTACTTC. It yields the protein CASSLVQSEQYF.

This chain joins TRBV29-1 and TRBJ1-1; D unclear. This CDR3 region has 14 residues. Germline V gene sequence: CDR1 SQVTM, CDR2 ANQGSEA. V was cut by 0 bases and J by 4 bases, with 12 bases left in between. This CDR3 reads CSVEDSRPSTEAFF. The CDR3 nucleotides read TGCAGCGTTGAAGATTCACGCCCCAGCACTGAAGCTTTCTTT.